The 3 T cell receptor beta chains below were found in one sample sequenced in a study of T cell responses to AZD1222 COVID-19 vaccine. The method was immunoSEQ multiplex PCR; TCRdb's version includes in-frame clones alone and lacks a portion of them. The sample comprises 150,000 to 200,000 clones, 92% of which are singletons, and around 2.5% rests with the top ten. The sample consisted of peripheral blood, taken on day 0 of AZD1222 vaccination. Receptor source: an adult in good health.

The gene calls are TRBV19 and TRBJ2-3; possible D gene TRBD1, 5 bases. Germline CDR1 LNHDA, CDR2 SQIVND (reference sequence). This CDR3 has 14 amino acids. Trimming removed 5 bases from V and 5 bases from J, with 14 bases in between. The CDR3 region is CASSSQGWVDTQYF. CDR3 sequence (DNA): TGTGCCAGTAGTTCCCAGGGTTGGGTAGATACGCAGTATTTT. The complete variable domain, with remaining parts taken from reference TRBV19 and TRBJ2-3, reads DGGITQSPKYLFRKEGQNVTLSCEQNLNHDAMYWYRQDPGQGLRLIYYSQIVNDFQKGDIAEGYSVSREKKESFPLTVTSAQKNPTAFYLCASSSQGWVDTQYFGPGTRLTVL.

This chain links TRBV30 with TRBJ1-1; possibly TRBD1 for D (5 bases). The CDR3 loop spans 14 amino acids. V dropped 2 bases and J dropped 0 bases, with 10 bases sitting between them. Germline lookup yields CDR1 GTSNPN and CDR2 SVGIG (reference sequence). The CDR3 nucleotides are TGTGCCTGGAGTTACACAGGATTGAACACTGAAGCTTTCTTT. Translated: CAWSYTGLNTEAFF.

This clone was counted between two and nine times. V and J are TRBV24-1 and TRBJ2-7; D is ambiguous. V dropped 3 bases and J dropped 2 bases, with 7 bases sitting between them. The CDR3 is 13 amino acids. Germline assignment: CDR1 KGHDR and CDR2 SFDVKD. The chain's CDR3 is CATSDGGTYEQYF. DNA of the CDR3: TGTGCCACCAGTGATGGCGGAACCTACGAGCAGTACTTC.